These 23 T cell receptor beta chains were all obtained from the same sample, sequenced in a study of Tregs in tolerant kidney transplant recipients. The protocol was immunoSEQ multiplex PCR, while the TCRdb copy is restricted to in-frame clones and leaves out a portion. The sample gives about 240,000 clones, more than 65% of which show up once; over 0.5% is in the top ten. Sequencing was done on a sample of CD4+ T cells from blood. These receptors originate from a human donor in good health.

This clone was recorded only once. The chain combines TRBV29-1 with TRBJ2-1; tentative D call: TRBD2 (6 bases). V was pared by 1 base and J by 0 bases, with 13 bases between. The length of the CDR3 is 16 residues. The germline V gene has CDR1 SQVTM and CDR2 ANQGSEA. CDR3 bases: TGCAGCGTTGAAGGGGAGGACACCCGCTCCTACAATGAGCAGTTCTTC. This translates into CSVEGEDTRSYNEQFF.

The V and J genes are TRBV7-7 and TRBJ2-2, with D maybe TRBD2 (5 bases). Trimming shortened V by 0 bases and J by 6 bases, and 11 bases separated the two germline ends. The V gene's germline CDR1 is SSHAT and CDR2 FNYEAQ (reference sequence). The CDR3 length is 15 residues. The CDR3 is CASSLANGGAGELFF. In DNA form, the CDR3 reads TGTGCCAGCAGCTTAGCGAATGGAGGAGCCGGGGAGCTGTTTTTT.

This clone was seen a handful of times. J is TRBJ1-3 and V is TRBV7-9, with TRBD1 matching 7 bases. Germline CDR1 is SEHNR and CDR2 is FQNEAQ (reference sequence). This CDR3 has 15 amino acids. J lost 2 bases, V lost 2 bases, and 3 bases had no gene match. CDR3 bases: TGTGCCAGCAGCTTAATTCAGGGGGCTGGAAACACCATATATTTT. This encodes CASSLIQGAGNTIYF.

CDR3 DNA sequence: TGTGCCAGAAGAAACGTTACAGGGCCAGAGAGACGGGAGACCCAGTACTTC. It is translated as CARRNVTGPERRETQYF. The V call is TRBV5-3, the J call TRBJ2-5; maybe TRBD1 (6 bases). TRBV5-3 is an ORF for which the function is uncertain. The CDR3 is 17 residues long. V dropped 5 bases and J dropped 5 bases, with 25 bases sitting between them.

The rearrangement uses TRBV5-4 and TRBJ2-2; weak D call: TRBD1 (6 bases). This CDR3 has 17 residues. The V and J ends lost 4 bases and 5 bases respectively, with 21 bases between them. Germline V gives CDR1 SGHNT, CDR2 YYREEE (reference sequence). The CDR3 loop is CASSKVGTHSFTGELFF. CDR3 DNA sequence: TGTGCCAGCAGCAAGGTTGGGACACACAGCTTTACCGGGGAGCTGTTTTTT. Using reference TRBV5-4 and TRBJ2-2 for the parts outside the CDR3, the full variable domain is ETGVTQSPTHLIKTRGQQVTLRCSSQSGHNTVSWYQQALGQGPQFIFQYYREEENGRGNFPPRFSGLQFPNYSSELNVNALELDDSALYLCASSKVGTHSFTGELFFGEGSRLTVL.

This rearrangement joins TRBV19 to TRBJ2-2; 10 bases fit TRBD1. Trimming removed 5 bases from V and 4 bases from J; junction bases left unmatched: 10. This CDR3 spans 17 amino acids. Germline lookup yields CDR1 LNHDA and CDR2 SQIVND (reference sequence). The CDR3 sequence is CASSLPGQGKFTGELFF. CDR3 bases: TGTGCCAGTAGTCTACCGGGACAGGGGAAGTTCACCGGGGAGCTGTTTTTT.

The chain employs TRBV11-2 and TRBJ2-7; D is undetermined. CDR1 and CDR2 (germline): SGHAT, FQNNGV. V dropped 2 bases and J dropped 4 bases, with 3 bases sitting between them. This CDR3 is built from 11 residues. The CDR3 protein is CASSLHYEQYF. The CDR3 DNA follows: TGTGCCAGCAGCTTACATTACGAGCAGTACTTC.

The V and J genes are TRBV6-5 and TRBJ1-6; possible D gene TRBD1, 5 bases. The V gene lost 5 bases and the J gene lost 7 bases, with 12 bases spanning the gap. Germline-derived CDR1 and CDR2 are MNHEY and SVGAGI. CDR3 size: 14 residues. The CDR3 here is CASSRDPGNSPLHF. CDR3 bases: TGTGCCAGCAGTCGGGACCCAGGGAATTCACCCCTCCACTTT.

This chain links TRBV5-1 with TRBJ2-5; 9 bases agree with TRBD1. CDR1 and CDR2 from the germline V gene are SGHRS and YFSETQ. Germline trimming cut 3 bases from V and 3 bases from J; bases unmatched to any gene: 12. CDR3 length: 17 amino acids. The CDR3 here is CASSSGTGKFREETQYF. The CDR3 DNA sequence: TGCGCCAGCAGCTCCGGGACAGGGAAGTTTAGGGAAGAGACCCAGTACTTC.

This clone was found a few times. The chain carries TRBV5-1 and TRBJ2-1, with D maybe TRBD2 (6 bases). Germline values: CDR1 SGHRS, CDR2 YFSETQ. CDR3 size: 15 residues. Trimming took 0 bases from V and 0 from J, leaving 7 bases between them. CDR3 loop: CASSLGLVSYNEQFF. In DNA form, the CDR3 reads TGCGCCAGCAGCTTGGGACTAGTCTCCTACAATGAGCAGTTCTTC.

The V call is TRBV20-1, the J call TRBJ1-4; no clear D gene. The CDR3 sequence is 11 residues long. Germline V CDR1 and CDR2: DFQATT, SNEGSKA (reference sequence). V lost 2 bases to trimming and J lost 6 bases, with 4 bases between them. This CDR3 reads CSARSYEKLFF. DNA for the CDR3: TGCAGTGCTAGAAGCTATGAAAAACTGTTTTTT.

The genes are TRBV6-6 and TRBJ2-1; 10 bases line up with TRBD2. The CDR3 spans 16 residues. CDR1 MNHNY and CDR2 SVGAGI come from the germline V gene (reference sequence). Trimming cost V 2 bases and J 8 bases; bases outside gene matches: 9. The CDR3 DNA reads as TGTGCCAGCAGTTACCTTCCTAGCGGGGGCCGCGATGAGCAGTTCTTC. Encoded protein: CASSYLPSGGRDEQFF.

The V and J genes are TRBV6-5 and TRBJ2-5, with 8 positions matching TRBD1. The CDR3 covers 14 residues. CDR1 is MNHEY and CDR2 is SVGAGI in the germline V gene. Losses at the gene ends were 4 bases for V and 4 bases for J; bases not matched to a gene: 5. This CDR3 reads CASSFGQGGETQYF. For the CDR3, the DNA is TGTGCCAGCAGTTTTGGACAGGGCGGAGAGACCCAGTACTTC.

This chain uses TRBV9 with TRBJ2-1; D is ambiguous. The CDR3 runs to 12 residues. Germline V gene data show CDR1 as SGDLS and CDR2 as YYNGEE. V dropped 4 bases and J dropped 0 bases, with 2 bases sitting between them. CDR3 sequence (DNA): TGTGCCAGCAGCTTCTCCTACAATGAGCAGTTCTTC. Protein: CASSFSYNEQFF.

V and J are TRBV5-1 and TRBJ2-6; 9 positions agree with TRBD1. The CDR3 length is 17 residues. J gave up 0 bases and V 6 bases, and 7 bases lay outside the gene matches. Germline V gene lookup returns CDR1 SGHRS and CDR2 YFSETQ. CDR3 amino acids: CASNTKTGGSGANVLTF. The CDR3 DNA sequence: TGCGCCAGCAATACGAAGACAGGGGGCTCTGGGGCCAACGTCCTGACTTTC.

The CDR3 loop is CSVLAGQGNTEAFF. For the CDR3, the DNA is TGCAGCGTCCTGGCGGGACAAGGAAACACTGAAGCTTTCTTT. The chain has TRBV29-1 and TRBJ1-1; tentative D call: TRBD1 (6 bases). Germline V gene data show CDR1 as SQVTM and CDR2 as ANQGSEA. V was cut by 6 bases and J by 2 bases, with 16 bases left in between. The CDR3 loop spans 14 amino acids.

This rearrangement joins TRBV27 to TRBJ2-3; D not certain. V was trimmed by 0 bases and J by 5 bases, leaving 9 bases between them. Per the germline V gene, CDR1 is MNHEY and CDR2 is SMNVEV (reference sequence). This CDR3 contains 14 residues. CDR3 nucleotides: TGTGCCAGCAGTTTATCGGGGTTTAGAGATACGCAGTATTTT. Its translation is CASSLSGFRDTQYF.

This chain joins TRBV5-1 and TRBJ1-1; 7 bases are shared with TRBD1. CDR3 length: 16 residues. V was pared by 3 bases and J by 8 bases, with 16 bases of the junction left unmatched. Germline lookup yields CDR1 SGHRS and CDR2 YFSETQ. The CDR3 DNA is TGCGCCAGCAGCTCGAACAGGGGCGACTTAGGAGGCGAAGCTTTCTTT. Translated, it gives CASSSNRGDLGGEAFF.

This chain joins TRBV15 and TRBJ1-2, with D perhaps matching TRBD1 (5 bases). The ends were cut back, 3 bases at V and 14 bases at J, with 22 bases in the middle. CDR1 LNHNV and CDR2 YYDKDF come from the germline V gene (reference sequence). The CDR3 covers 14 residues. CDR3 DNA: TGTGCCACCAGCAGGGGACCGGGCCCACTGCTAATAACCTTC. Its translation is CATSRGPGPLLITF.

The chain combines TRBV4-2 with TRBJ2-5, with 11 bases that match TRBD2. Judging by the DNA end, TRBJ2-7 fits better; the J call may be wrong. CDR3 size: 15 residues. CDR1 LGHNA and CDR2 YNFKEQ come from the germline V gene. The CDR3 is CASSQLAGGQGEQYF. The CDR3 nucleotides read TGTGCCAGCAGCCAATTAGCGGGGGGGCAGGGCGAGCAGTACTTC.

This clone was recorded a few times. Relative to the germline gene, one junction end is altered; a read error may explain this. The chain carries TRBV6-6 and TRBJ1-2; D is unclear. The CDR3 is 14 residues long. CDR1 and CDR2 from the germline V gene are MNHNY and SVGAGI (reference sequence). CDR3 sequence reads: CATSPGTRMYGYTF. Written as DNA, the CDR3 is TGTGCCACCAGTCCCGGCACGCGGATGTATGGCTACACCTTC.

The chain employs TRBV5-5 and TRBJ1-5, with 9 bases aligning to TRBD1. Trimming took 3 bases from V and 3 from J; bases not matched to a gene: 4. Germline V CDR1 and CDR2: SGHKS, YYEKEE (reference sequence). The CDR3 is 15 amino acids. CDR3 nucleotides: TGTGCCAGCAGCTCCGGGACAGGGAACAATCAGCCCCAGCATTTT. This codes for CASSSGTGNNQPQHF.

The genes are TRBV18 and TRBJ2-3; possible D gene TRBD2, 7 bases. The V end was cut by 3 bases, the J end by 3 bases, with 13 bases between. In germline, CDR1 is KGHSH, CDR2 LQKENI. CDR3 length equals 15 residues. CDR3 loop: CASSPAGARTDTQYF. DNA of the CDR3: TGTGCCAGCTCACCCGCGGGGGCGCGTACAGATACGCAGTATTTT.